A selection of T cell receptor beta chains follows, all from one sample in a study of cytomegalovirus exposure and HLA in healthy donors. TCRdb's copy holds only in-frame clones and misses some; the assay was immunoSEQ multiplex PCR. The table records approximately 270,000 clones, 75% to 85% of them present only once. Sequencing used PBMCs. All receptors derive from a girl aged 2 to 10 in good health and CMV-seronegative. Each CDR3 is given with its conserved first and last residue. The order of the fields is clone size, D gene, V gene, J gene, CDR3 DNA, CDR3 protein. A D gene is named only where the DNA matches it firmly. Clone size is not always given. Where it is, it says once, few, many or a class for expanded clones.

size: NA
D: TRBD2
V: TRBV18
J: TRBJ2-1
DNA: TGTGCCAGCTCACCAGGGACTAGGGACAATGAGCAGTTCTTC
CDR3: CASSPGTRDNEQFF

size: NA
D: TRBD1
V: TRBV28
J: TRBJ1-4
DNA: TGTGCCAGCAGTCCCAACAGGGGGTCCTACCCGACAACTAATGAAAAACTGTTTTTT
CDR3: CASSPNRGSYPTTNEKLFF

size: NA
D: NA
V: TRBV27
J: TRBJ2-7
DNA: TGTGCCAGCAGTTTACTAGCGTCCTACGAGCAGTACTTC
CDR3: CASSLLASYEQYF

size: NA
D: NA
V: TRBV29-1
J: TRBJ1-4
DNA: TGCAGCGTTCAGGGAGGAAATGAAAAACTGTTTTTT
CDR3: CSVQGGNEKLFF

size: NA
D: NA
V: TRBV6-5
J: TRBJ1-2
DNA: TGTGCCAGCAGTTACCTTCGGGCTACGAGGGACTATGGCTACACCTTC
CDR3: CASSYLRATRDYGYTF

size: once
D: NA
V: TRBV5-1
J: TRBJ2-3
DNA: TGCGCCAGCGGCCCCTTCCCGGGGAGCACAGATACGCAGTATTTT
CDR3: CASGPFPGSTDTQYF

size: NA
D: TRBD2
V: TRBV7-6
J: TRBJ2-1
DNA: TGTGCCAGCAGCTCCGGGATGACTAGCGGGGCTGACAATGAGCAGTTCTTC
CDR3: CASSSGMTSGADNEQFF

size: once
D: TRBD2
V: TRBV6-5
J: TRBJ2-1
DNA: TGTGCCAGCAGTTACGTTGCGGGGGGTTTTAATGAGCAGTTCTTC
CDR3: CASSYVAGGFNEQFF

size: once
D: NA
V: TRBV21-1
J: TRBJ2-7
DNA: TGTGCCAGCATAAGTAGGGGTTACGAGCAGTACTTC
CDR3: CASISRGYEQYF

size: NA
D: TRBD2
V: TRBV4-1
J: TRBJ2-7
DNA: TGCGCCAGCAGCCAAGATCTAGCGGGAGCTTCCTACGAGCAGTACTTC
CDR3: CASSQDLAGASYEQYF

size: NA
D: NA
V: TRBV28
J: TRBJ1-5
DNA: TGTGCCAGCCGTTCGGCCGCAGGGTGTAGCAATCAGCCCCAGCATTTT
CDR3: CASRSAAGCSNQPQHF

size: NA
D: TRBD2
V: TRBV7-9
J: TRBJ2-2
DNA: TGTGCCAGCAGCTTACAGCGGGAGGGCCCTCGGACCGGGGAGCTGTTTTTT
CDR3: CASSLQREGPRTGELFF

size: NA
D: TRBD2
V: TRBV6-5
J: TRBJ2-7
DNA: TGTGCCAGCAGTTACTCAGCGGGAACCTACGAGCAGTACTTC
CDR3: CASSYSAGTYEQYF

size: NA
D: TRBD1
V: TRBV7-9
J: TRBJ1-2
DNA: TGTGCCAGCAGCTCGACAGGGTTCTATGGCTACACCTTC
CDR3: CASSSTGFYGYTF

size: NA
D: TRBD2
V: TRBV5-1
J: TRBJ2-1
DNA: TGCGCCAGCAGCTACCTAGCGGGGGGCAGCTCCTACAATGAGCAGTTCTTC
CDR3: CASSYLAGGSSYNEQFF

size: NA
D: NA
V: TRBV10-3
J: TRBJ2-7
DNA: TGTGCCATCAGTGAGTCGTTACAGGGATTTTACGAGCAGTACTTC
CDR3: CAISESLQGFYEQYF

size: NA
D: TRBD1
V: TRBV18
J: TRBJ1-1
DNA: TGTGCCAGCTCAAGGGGACAGGGATTTTTAGGGACTGAAGCTTTCTTT
CDR3: CASSRGQGFLGTEAFF

size: NA
D: NA
V: TRBV28
J: TRBJ2-7
DNA: TGTGCCAGCAGTTTACAGGGCTACGAGCAGTACTTC
CDR3: CASSLQGYEQYF

size: NA
D: NA
V: TRBV4-1
J: TRBJ2-1
DNA: TGCGCCAGCAGCCAACCAGACAGAAGCAATGAGCAGTTCTTC
CDR3: CASSQPDRSNEQFF

size: NA
D: TRBD1
V: TRBV28
J: TRBJ1-2
DNA: TGTGCCAGCAGTCAGCCGGACAGGGGAGGGAATGGCTACACCTTC
CDR3: CASSQPDRGGNGYTF

size: NA
D: NA
V: TRBV9
J: TRBJ1-1
DNA: TGTGCCAGCAGCCAAACCGCGGGGAGCACTGAAGCTTTCTTT
CDR3: CASSQTAGSTEAFF

size: NA
D: NA
V: TRBV5-1
J: TRBJ2-1
DNA: TGCGCCAGCAGCTTGGCAGATTCGAGGTACAATGAGCAGTTCTTC
CDR3: CASSLADSRYNEQFF

size: NA
D: NA
V: TRBV5-1
J: TRBJ1-2
DNA: TGCGCCACCTTTTTGGCGCAGGCAGTCGTTTATGGCTACACCTTC
CDR3: CATFLAQAVVYGYTF

size: NA
D: NA
V: TRBV6-4
J: TRBJ1-1
DNA: TGTGCCATACCGAGACCGGAGTTGAACACTGAAGCTTTCTTT
CDR3: CAIPRPELNTEAFF

size: NA
D: NA
V: TRBV4-1
J: TRBJ1-5
DNA: TGCGCCAGCAGCCGGCAGAGGAGCAATCAGCCCCAGCATTTT
CDR3: CASSRQRSNQPQHF

size: NA
D: TRBD2
V: TRBV6-5
J: TRBJ2-5
DNA: TGTGCCAGCAGTCAAGCGGGAGGGGAGACCCAGTACTTC
CDR3: CASSQAGGETQYF

size: NA
D: NA
V: TRBV30
J: TRBJ1-1
DNA: TGTGCCTGGAAGTTAGTGACTGAAGCTTTCTTT
CDR3: CAWKLVTEAFF

size: NA
D: TRBD2
V: TRBV7-9
J: TRBJ2-5
DNA: TGTGCCAGCAGCCCCGGTATAGCGGGACTAGAGACCCAGTACTTC
CDR3: CASSPGIAGLETQYF

size: NA
D: TRBD2
V: TRBV27
J: TRBJ2-1
DNA: TGTGCCAGCAGTGGCCCGGCGGGAGCGGGAGTGAATAAGCAGTTCTTC
CDR3: CASSGPAGAGVNKQFF

size: NA
D: NA
V: TRBV28
J: TRBJ2-7
DNA: TGTGCCAGCAGTTTACCCGGTTGGGAGCAGTACTTC
CDR3: CASSLPGWEQYF

size: once
D: NA
V: TRBV2
J: TRBJ2-5
DNA: TGTGCCAGCAGTGGAACGGTAGTTCAAGAGACCCAGTACTTC
CDR3: CASSGTVVQETQYF

size: NA
D: NA
V: TRBV21-1
J: TRBJ1-6
DNA: TGTGCCAGCAGCAAAACCGGCGAGGGCACCTATAATTCACCCCTCCACTTT
CDR3: CASSKTGEGTYNSPLHF

size: NA
D: TRBD1
V: TRBV5-4
J: TRBJ2-2
DNA: TGTGCCAGCAGCCGCGGGACAGGGTGGACCGGGGAGCTGTTTTTT
CDR3: CASSRGTGWTGELFF

size: NA
D: NA
V: TRBV5-4
J: TRBJ2-2
DNA: TGTGCCAGCAGCCTATTACTAGTCTCTGGTGGGACCGGGGAGCTGTTTTTT
CDR3: CASSLLLVSGGTGELFF

size: NA
D: NA
V: TRBV19
J: TRBJ1-1
DNA: TGTGCCAGTAGTATAAGCAACACTGAAGCTTTCTTT
CDR3: CASSISNTEAFF

size: NA
D: NA
V: TRBV5-1
J: TRBJ2-7
DNA: TGCGCCAGCAGCCAGGTTTGGGGCCACTACGAGCAGTACTTC
CDR3: CASSQVWGHYEQYF

size: few
D: NA
V: TRBV19
J: TRBJ2-3
DNA: TGTGCCAGTAGTGCCAGGGGAGACACAGATACGCAGTATTTT
CDR3: CASSARGDTDTQYF

size: NA
D: NA
V: TRBV28
J: TRBJ2-7
DNA: TGTGCCAGCGCGCGGTTAGGCTTGGGCGAGCAGTACTTC
CDR3: CASARLGLGEQYF

size: NA
D: NA
V: TRBV5-4
J: TRBJ2-3
DNA: TGTGCCACCAAGGGTGGCGGGGCTAGCACAGATACGCAGTATTTT
CDR3: CATKGGGASTDTQYF

size: once
D: TRBD1
V: TRBV7-8
J: TRBJ1-3
DNA: TGTGCCAGCAGCCCCGGGGACAGCCCCAGAAACACCATATATTTT
CDR3: CASSPGDSPRNTIYF

size: NA
D: NA
V: TRBV2
J: TRBJ1-1
DNA: TGTGCCAGCAGGACTGACTCAATCGGCACTGAAGCTTTCTTT
CDR3: CASRTDSIGTEAFF

size: NA
D: TRBD2
V: TRBV27
J: TRBJ2-5
DNA: TGTGCCAGCAGTTTATTGTCTAGCGGGAGCGGGGAGACCCAGTACTTC
CDR3: CASSLLSSGSGETQYF

size: NA
D: NA
V: TRBV29-1
J: TRBJ2-1
DNA: TGCAGCGTTGCTAGCTCCCTATACAATGAGCAGTTCTTC
CDR3: CSVASSLYNEQFF

size: NA
D: NA
V: TRBV6-1
J: TRBJ2-3
DNA: TGTGCCAGCAGTGAAATTGGGGGGGGGCAGGTGACAGATACGCAGTATTTT
CDR3: CASSEIGGGQVTDTQYF

size: NA
D: NA
V: TRBV11-2
J: TRBJ2-3
DNA: TGTGCCAGCAGCGCGGGCCTTTTGGATACGCAGTATTTT
CDR3: CASSAGLLDTQYF

size: NA
D: TRBD1
V: TRBV27
J: TRBJ1-5
DNA: TGTGCCAGCAGTTTAGTTTGGACAGGAATCGATCAGCCCCAGCATTTT
CDR3: CASSLVWTGIDQPQHF

size: NA
D: NA
V: TRBV6-5
J: TRBJ2-1
DNA: TGTGCCAGCAGTTACCTCGGCTCCTACAATGAGCAGTTCTTC
CDR3: CASSYLGSYNEQFF

size: NA
D: NA
V: TRBV9
J: TRBJ2-1
DNA: TGTGCCAGCAGCGGTGGTAGGGGGGAGCAGTTCTTC
CDR3: CASSGGRGEQFF

size: NA
D: NA
V: TRBV5-1
J: TRBJ2-5
DNA: TGCGCCAGCAGCTTGATAGTTTTAGAGACCCAGTACTTC
CDR3: CASSLIVLETQYF

size: NA
D: TRBD1
V: TRBV5-4
J: TRBJ2-1
DNA: TGTGCCAGCAGCGACCCGGGACAGGCCAATGAGCAGTTCTTC
CDR3: CASSDPGQANEQFF

size: NA
D: TRBD1
V: TRBV7-2
J: TRBJ1-2
DNA: TGTGCCAGCAGCTTACGACAGGGACGGGGAGTTTATTATGGCTACACCTTC
CDR3: CASSLRQGRGVYYGYTF

size: few
D: NA
V: TRBV4-1
J: TRBJ1-1
DNA: TGCGCCAGCAGCCAATTCGGGAGAGTAGACACTGAAGCTTTCTTT
CDR3: CASSQFGRVDTEAFF

size: few
D: NA
V: TRBV9
J: TRBJ1-5
DNA: TGTGCCAGCAGCGTTGGCGGGGGGCCCCAGCATTTT
CDR3: CASSVGGGPQHF

size: NA
D: NA
V: TRBV27
J: TRBJ2-7
DNA: TGTGCCAGCAGTTTAATCCAATCCTACGAGCAGTACTTC
CDR3: CASSLIQSYEQYF

size: NA
D: NA
V: TRBV30
J: TRBJ1-1
DNA: TGTGCCTGGAGGGCAGGGATGGCTTTCACTGAAGCTTTCTTT
CDR3: CAWRAGMAFTEAFF

size: NA
D: NA
V: TRBV27
J: TRBJ1-5
DNA: TGTGCCAGCAGTTTGGCTTATAGCAATCAGCCCCAGCATTTT
CDR3: CASSLAYSNQPQHF

size: NA
D: TRBD1
V: TRBV6-5
J: TRBJ1-6
DNA: TGTGCCAGCAGTACAGGGGAGACCTATAATTCACCCCTCCACTTT
CDR3: CASSTGETYNSPLHF

size: NA
D: NA
V: TRBV7-9
J: TRBJ2-7
DNA: TGTTCCAGCAGCCCAACCCCACCTAGACAGTCCTACGAGCAGTACTTC
CDR3: CSSSPTPPRQSYEQYF

size: NA
D: NA
V: TRBV7-9
J: TRBJ2-5
DNA: TGTGCCAGCAGCTTAGGGGTTGGGGCCCAAGAGACCCAGTACTTC
CDR3: CASSLGVGAQETQYF

size: NA
D: NA
V: TRBV18
J: TRBJ1-5
DNA: TGTGCCAGCTCACCTATCGATAGGGGTAGCAATCAGCCCCAGCATTTT
CDR3: CASSPIDRGSNQPQHF